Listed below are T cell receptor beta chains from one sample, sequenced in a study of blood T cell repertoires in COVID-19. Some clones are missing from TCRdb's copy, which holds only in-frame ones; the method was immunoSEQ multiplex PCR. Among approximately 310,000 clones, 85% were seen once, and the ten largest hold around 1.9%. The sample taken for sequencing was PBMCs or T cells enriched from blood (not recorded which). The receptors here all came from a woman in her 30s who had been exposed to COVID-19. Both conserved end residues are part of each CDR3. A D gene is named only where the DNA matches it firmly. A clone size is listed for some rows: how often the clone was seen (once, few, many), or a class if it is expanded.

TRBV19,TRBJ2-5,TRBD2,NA,CASSSGGRKETQYF,TGTGCCAGTAGTTCGGGGGGGCGCAAGGAGACCCAGTACTTC
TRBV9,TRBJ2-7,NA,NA,CASSVAAETYEQYF,TGTGCCAGCAGCGTAGCAGCGGAAACCTACGAGCAGTACTTC
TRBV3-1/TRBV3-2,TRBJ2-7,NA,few,CASSQGRGYEQYF,TGTGCCAGCAGCCAAGGTCGGGGCTACGAGCAGTACTTC
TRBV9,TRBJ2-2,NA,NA,CASSVDAWGPNTGELFF,TGTGCCAGCAGCGTAGATGCCTGGGGGCCTAACACCGGGGAGCTGTTTTTT
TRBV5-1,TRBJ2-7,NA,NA,CASSLDVGANEQYF,TGCGCCAGCAGCTTGGACGTAGGGGCGAACGAGCAGTACTTC
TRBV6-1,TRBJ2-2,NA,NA,CASSEQVTGELFF,TGTGCCAGCAGTGAGCAGGTTACGGGGGAGCTGTTTTTT
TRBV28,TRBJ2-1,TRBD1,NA,CASTSPTGAYNEQFF,TGTGCCAGCACCTCTCCGACAGGGGCCTACAATGAGCAGTTCTTC
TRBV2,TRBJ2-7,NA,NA,CASSPSVGYEQYF,TGTGCCAGCAGTCCTAGCGTAGGCTACGAGCAGTACTTC
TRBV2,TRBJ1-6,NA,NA,CASSTGTSNSPLHF,TGTGCCAGCAGTACCGGGACAAGCAATTCACCCCTCCACTTT
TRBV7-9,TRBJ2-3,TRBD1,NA,CASSPVGQGARNTQYF,TGTGCCAGCAGCCCAGTAGGACAGGGGGCGAGGAATACGCAGTATTTT